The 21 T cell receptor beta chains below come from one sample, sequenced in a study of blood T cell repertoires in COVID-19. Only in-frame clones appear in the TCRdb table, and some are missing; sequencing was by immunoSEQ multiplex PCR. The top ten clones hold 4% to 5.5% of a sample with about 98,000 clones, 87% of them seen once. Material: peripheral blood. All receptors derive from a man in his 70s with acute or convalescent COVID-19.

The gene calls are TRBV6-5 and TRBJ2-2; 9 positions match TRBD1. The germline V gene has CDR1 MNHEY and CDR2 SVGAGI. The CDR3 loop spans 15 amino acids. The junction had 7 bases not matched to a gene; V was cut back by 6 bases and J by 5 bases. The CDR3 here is CASSSGTGRTGELFF. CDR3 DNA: TGTGCCAGCAGCTCCGGGACAGGGCGAACCGGGGAGCTGTTTTTT.

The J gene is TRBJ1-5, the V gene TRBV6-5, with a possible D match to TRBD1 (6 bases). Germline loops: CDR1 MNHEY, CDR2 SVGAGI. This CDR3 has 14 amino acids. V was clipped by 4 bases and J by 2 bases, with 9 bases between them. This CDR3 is CASSSQGGNQPQHF. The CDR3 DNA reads TGTGCCAGCAGTTCACAGGGAGGCAATCAGCCCCAGCATTTT.

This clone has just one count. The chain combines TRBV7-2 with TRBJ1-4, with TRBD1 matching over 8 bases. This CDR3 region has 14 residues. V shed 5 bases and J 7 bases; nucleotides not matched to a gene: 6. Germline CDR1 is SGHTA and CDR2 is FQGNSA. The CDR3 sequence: CASSPDRAGEKLFF. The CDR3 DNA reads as TGTGCCAGCAGCCCGGACAGGGCAGGTGAAAAACTGTTTTTT.

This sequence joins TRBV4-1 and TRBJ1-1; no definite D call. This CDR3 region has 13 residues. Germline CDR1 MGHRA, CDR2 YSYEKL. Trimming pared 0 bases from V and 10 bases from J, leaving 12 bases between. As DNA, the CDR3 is TGCGCCAGCAGCCAAGATCTCCAGACGGGAGCTTTCTTT. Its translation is CASSQDLQTGAFF.

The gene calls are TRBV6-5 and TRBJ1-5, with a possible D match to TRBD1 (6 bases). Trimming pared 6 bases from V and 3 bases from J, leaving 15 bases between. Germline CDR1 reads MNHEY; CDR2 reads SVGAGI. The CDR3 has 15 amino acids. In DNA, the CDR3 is TGTGCCAGCAGACCCGAGCGGACAGCCAATCAGCCCCAGCATTTT. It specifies CASRPERTANQPQHF.

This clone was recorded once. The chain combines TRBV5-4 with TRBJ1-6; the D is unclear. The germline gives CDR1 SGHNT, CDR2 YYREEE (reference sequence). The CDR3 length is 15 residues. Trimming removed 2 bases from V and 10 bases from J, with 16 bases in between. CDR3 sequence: CASSFDRNPGSPLHF. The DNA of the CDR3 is TGTGCCAGCAGCTTTGATCGCAACCCCGGGTCACCCCTCCACTTT.

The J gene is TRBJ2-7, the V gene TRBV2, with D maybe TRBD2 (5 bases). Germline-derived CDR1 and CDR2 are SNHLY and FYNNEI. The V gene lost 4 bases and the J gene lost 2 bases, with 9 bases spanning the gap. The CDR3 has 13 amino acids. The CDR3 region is CASSVGLTYEQYV. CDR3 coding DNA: TGTGCCAGCAGTGTAGGACTGACCTACGAGCAGTACGTC.

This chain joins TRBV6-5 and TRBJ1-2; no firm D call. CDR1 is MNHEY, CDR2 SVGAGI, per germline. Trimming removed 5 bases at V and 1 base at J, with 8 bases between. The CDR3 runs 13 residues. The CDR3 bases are TGTGCCAGCAGTACACAGAATAACTATGGCTACACCTTC. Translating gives CASSTQNNYGYTF.

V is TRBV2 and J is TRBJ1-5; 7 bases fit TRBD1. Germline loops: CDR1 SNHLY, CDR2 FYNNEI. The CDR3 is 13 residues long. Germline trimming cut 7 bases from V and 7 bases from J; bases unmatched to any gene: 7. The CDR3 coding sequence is TGTGCCAGCAATCCACAGGGGAAGCAGCCCCAGCATTTT. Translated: CASNPQGKQPQHF.

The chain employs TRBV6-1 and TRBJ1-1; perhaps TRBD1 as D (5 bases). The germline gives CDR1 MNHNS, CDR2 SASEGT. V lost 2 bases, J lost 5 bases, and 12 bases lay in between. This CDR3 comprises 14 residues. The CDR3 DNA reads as TGTGCCAGCAGTGAACAGGGTCATGGGACTGAAGCTTTCTTT. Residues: CASSEQGHGTEAFF.

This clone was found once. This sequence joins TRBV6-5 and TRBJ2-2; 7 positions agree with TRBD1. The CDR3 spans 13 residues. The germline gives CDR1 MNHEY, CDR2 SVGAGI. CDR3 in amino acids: CAGTGVRTGELFF. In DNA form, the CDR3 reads TGTGCGGGTACAGGGGTAAGGACCGGGGAGCTGTTTTTT.

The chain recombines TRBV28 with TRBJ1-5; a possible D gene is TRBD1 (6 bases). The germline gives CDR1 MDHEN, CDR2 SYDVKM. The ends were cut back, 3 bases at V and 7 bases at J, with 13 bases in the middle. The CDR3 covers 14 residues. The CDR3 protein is CASSFMGARQPQHF. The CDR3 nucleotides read TGTGCCAGCAGTTTTATGGGGGCTCGGCAGCCCCAGCATTTT.

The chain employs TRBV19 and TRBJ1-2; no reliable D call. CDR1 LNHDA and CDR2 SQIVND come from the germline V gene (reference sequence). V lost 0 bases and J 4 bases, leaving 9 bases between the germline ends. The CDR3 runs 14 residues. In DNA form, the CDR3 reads TGTGCCAGTAGTATAGATTCCAGGATCTATGGCTACACCTTC. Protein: CASSIDSRIYGYTF.

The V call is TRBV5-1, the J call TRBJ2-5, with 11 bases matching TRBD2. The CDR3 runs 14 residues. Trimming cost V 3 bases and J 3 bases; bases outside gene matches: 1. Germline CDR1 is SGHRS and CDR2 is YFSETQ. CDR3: CASSSTSGEETQYF. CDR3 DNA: TGCGCCAGCAGCTCGACTAGCGGGGAAGAGACCCAGTACTTC.

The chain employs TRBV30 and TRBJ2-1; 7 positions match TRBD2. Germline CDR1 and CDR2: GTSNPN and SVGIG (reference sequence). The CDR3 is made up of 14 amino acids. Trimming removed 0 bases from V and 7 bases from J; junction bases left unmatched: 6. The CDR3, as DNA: TGTGCCTGGAGTGTTGGAGCGGGGTTGAATGAGCAGTTCTTC. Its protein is CAWSVGAGLNEQFF.

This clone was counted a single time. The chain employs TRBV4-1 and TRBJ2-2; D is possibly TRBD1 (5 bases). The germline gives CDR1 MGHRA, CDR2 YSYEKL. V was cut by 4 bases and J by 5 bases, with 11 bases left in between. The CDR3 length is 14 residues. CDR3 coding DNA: TGCGCCAGCAGCCTCGAGCAGGGAACCGGGGAGCTGTTTTTT. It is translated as CASSLEQGTGELFF.

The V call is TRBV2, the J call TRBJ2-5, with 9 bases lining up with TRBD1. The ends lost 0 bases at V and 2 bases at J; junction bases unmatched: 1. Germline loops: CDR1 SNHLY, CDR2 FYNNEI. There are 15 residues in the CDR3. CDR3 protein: CASSEAGQGQETQYF. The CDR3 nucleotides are TGTGCCAGCAGTGAAGCGGGACAGGGTCAAGAGACCCAGTACTTC. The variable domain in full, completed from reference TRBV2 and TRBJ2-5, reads EPEVTQTPSHQVTQMGQEVILRCVPISNHLYFYWYRQILGQKVEFLVSFYNNEISEKSEIFDDQFSVERPDGSNFTLKIRSTKLEDSAMYFCASSEAGQGQETQYFGPGTRLLVL.

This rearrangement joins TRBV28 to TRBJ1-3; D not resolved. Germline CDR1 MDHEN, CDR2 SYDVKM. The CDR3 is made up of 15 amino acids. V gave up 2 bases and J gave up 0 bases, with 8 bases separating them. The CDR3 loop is CASSLEGTSGNTIYF. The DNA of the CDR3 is TGTGCCAGCAGTTTAGAGGGTACCTCTGGAAACACCATATATTTT.

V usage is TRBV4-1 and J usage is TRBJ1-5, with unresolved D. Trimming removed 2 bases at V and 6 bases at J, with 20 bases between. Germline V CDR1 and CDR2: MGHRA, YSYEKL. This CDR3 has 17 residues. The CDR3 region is CASSQSITRGPGQPQHF. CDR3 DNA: TGCGCCAGCAGCCAATCTATTACCCGGGGTCCGGGTCAGCCCCAGCATTTT.

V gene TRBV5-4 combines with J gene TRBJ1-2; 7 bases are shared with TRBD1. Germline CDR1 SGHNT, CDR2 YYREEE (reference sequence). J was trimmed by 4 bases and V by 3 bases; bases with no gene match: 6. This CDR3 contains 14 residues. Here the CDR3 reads CASSSGQEVYGYTF. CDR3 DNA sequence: TGTGCCAGCAGCTCTGGACAGGAGGTCTATGGCTACACCTTC.

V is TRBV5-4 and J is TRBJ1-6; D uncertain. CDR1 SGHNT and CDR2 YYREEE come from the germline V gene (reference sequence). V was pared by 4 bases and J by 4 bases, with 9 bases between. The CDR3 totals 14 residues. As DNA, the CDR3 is TGTGCCAGCAGCGGCGGGCTGTATAATTCACCCCTCCACTTT. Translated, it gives CASSGGLYNSPLHF.